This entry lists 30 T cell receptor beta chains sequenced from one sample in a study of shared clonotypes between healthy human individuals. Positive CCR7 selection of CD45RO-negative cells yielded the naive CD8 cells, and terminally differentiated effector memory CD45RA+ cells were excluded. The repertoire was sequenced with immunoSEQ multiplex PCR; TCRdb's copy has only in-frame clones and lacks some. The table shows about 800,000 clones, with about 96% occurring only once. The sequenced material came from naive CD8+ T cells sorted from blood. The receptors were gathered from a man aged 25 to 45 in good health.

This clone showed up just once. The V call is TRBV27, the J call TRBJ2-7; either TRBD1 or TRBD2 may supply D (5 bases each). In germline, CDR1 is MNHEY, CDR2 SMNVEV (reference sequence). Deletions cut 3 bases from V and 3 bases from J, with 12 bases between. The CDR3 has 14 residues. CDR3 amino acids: CASSLQFGGYEQYF. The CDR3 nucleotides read TGTGCCAGCAGTTTGCAGTTTGGGGGCTACGAGCAGTACTTC.

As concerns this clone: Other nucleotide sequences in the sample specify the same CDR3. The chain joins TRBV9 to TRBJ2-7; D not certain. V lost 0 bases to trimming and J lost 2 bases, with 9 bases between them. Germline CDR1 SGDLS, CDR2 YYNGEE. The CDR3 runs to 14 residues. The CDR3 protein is CASSVDGRAYEQYF. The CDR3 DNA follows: TGTGCCAGCAGCGTAGACGGAAGGGCCTACGAGCAGTACTTC.

CDR3 in DNA: TGTGCCAGCCGCTCTGCAGGCACAGATACGCAGTATTTT. Translating it yields CASRSAGTDTQYF. The genes are TRBV27 and TRBJ2-3; D ambiguous. V lost 8 bases and J lost 1, with 10 bases in between. Germline loops: CDR1 MNHEY, CDR2 SMNVEV (reference sequence). The CDR3 is 13 residues long.

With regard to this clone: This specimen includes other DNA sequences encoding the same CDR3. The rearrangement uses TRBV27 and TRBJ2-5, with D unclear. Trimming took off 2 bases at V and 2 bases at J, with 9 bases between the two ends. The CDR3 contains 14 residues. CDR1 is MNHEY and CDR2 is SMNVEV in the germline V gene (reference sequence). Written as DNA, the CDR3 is TGTGCCAGCAGTTTACTTGGTGCGCAAGAGACCCAGTACTTC. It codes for CASSLLGAQETQYF.

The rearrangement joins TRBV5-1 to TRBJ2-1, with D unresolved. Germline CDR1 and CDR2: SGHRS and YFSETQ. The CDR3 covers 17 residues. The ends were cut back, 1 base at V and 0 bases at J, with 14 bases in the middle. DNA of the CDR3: TGCGCCAGCAGCTTGACGTGGGCCTCTAGCTCCTACAATGAGCAGTTCTTC. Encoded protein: CASSLTWASSSYNEQFF. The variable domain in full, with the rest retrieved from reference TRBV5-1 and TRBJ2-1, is KAGVTQTPRYLIKTRGQQVTLSCSPISGHRSVSWYQQTPGQGLQFLFEYFSETQRNKGNFPGRFSGRQFSNSRSEMNVSTLELGDSALYLCASSLTWASSSYNEQFFGPGTRLTVL.

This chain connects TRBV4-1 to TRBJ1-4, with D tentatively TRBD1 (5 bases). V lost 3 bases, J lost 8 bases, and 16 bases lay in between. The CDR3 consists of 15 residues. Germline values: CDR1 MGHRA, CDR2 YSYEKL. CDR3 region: CASSQEGWEAEKLFF. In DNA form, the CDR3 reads TGCGCCAGCAGCCAGGAGGGGTGGGAGGCGGAAAAACTGTTTTTT.

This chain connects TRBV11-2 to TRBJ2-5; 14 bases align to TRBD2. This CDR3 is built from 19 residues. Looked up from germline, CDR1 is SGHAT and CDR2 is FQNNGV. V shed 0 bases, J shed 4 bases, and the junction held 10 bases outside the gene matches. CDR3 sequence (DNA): TGTGCCAGCAGCTTAGAGACCCCGGGACTAGCGGGAGCGGGAGAGACCCAGTACTTC. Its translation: CASSLETPGLAGAGETQYF.

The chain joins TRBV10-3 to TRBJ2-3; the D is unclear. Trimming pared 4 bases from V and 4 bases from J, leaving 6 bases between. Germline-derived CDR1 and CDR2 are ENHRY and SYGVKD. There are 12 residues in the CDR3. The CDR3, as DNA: TGTGCCATCAGTGCTGGACCAGATACGCAGTATTTT. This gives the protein CAISAGPDTQYF.

The CDR3 DNA sequence: TGTGCCAGCAGTTACACAGGGAGGTCGAACGAGCAGTACTTC. The encoded protein is CASSYTGRSNEQYF. The V and J genes are TRBV6-5 and TRBJ2-7, with D perhaps assigned TRBD1 or TRBD2 (6 bases each). Per germline, CDR1 MNHEY and CDR2 SVGAGI. The CDR3 is made up of 14 amino acids. The germline V and J ends were trimmed by 2 bases and 5 bases, with 13 bases remaining between them.

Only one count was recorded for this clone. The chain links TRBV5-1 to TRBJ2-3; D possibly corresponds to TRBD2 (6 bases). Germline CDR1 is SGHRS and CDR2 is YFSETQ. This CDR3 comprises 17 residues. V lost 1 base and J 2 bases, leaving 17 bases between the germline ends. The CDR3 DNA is TGCGCCAGCAGCTTGTATGCGGAGGGCCGAATCACAGATACGCAGTATTTT. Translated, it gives CASSLYAEGRITDTQYF.

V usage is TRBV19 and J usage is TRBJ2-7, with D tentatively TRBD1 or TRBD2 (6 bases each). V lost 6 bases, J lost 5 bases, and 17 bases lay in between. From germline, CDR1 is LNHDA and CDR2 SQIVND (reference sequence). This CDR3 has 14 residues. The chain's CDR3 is CASRLAAAGDEQYF. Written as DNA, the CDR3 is TGTGCCAGTAGGTTAGCGGCGGCAGGGGACGAGCAGTACTTC.

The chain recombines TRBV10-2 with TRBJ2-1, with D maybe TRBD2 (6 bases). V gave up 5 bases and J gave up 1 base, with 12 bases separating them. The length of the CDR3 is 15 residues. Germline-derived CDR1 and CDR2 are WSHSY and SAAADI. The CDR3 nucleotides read TGCGCCAGCAGTCCGGGAGTCCCTTCCTACAATGAGCAGTTCTTC. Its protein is CASSPGVPSYNEQFF.

The CDR3 DNA follows: TGTGCCAGCAGCTCTCCGGGACTAGCGGACTACAATGAGCAGTTCTTC. This gives the protein CASSSPGLADYNEQFF. The chain has TRBV13 and TRBJ2-1; 11 nucleotides align to TRBD2. The V gene end was trimmed by 4 bases and the J gene end by 3 bases; junction bases not matched to a gene: 5. This CDR3 spans 16 amino acids. CDR1 and CDR2 from the germline V gene are PRHDT and FYEKMQ (reference sequence). Supplemented by reference TRBV13 and TRBJ2-1, the full variable domain reads AAGVIQSPRHLIKEKRETATLKCYPIPRHDTVYWYQQGPGQDPQFLISFYEKMQSDKGSIPDRFSAQQFSDYHSELNMSSLELGDSALYFCASSSPGLADYNEQFFGPGTRLTVL.

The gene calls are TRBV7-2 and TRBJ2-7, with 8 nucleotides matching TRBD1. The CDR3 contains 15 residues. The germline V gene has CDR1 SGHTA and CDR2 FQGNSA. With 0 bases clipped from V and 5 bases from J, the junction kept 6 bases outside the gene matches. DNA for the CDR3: TGTGCCAGCAGCTTAGCGGCAGGGGGCAACAACGAGCAGTACTTC. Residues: CASSLAAGGNNEQYF.

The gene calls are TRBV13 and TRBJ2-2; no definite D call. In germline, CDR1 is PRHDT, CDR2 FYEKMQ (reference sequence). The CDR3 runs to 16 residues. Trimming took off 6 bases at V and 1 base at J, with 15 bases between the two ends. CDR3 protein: CASRESTGRNTGELFF. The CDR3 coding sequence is TGTGCCAGCAGGGAATCGACTGGTAGGAACACCGGGGAGCTGTTTTTT.

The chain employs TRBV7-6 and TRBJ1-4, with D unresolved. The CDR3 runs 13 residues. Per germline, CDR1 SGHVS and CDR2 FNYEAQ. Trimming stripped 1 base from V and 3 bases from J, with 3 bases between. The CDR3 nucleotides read TGTGCCAGCAGCTTAGGTGCTAATGAAAAACTGTTTTTT. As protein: CASSLGANEKLFF.

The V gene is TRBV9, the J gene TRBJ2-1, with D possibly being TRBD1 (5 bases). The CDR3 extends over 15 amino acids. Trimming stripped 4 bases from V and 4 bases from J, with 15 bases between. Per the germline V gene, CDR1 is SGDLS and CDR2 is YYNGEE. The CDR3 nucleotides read TGTGCCAGCAGCCCGTGGGGCGCGACATACAATGAGCAGTTCTTC. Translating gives CASSPWGATYNEQFF.

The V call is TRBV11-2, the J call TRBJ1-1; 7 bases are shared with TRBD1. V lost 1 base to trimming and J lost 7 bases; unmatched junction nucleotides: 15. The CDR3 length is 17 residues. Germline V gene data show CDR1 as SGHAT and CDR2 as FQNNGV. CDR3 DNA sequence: TGTGCCAGCAGCTTAGGATGGGACAGCCAAGGCCCGAATGAAGCTTTCTTT. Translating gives CASSLGWDSQGPNEAFF.

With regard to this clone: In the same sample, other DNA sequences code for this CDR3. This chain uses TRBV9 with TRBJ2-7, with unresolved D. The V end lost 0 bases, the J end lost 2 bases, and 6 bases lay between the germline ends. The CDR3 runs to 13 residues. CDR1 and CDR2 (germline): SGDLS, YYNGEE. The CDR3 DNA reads TGTGCCAGCAGCGTAGCTCCTACCTACGAGCAGTACTTC. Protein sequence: CASSVAPTYEQYF.

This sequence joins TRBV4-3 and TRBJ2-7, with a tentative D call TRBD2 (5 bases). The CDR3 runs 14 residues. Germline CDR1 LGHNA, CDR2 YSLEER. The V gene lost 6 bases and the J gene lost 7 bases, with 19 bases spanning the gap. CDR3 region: CASRPGLTLGEQYF. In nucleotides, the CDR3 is TGCGCCAGCAGGCCGGGGTTGACTTTGGGAGAGCAGTACTTC.

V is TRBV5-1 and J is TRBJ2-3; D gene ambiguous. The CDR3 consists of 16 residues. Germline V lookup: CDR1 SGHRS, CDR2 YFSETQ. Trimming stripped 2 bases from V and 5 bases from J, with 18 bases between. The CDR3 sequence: CASSFSSWVGRDTQYF. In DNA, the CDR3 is TGCGCCAGCAGCTTTTCGTCGTGGGTTGGACGAGATACGCAGTATTTT.

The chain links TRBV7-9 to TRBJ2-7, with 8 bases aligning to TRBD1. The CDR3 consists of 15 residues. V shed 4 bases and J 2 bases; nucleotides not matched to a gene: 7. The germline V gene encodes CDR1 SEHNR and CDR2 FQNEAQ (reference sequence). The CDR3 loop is CASSSVTGAAYEQYF. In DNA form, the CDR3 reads TGTGCCAGCAGCTCAGTGACAGGGGCCGCCTACGAGCAGTACTTC.

The CDR3 loop reads CASSLVAGYEQFF. The CDR3 DNA follows: TGTGCCAGCAGCTTAGTTGCAGGGTATGAGCAGTTCTTC. This chain links TRBV7-9 with TRBJ2-1, with D possibly TRBD1 on 5 matching bases. The V end was cut by 1 base, the J end by 8 bases, with 9 bases between. The CDR3 contains 13 residues. Germline assignment: CDR1 SEHNR and CDR2 FQNEAQ (reference sequence). Looking up the rest from reference TRBV7-9 and TRBJ2-1 gives the full variable domain: DTGVSQNPRHKITKRGQNVTFRCDPISEHNRLYWYRQTLGQGPEFLTYFQNEAQLEKSRLLSDRFSAERPKGSFSTLEIQRTEQGDSAMYLCASSLVAGYEQFFGPGTRLTVL.

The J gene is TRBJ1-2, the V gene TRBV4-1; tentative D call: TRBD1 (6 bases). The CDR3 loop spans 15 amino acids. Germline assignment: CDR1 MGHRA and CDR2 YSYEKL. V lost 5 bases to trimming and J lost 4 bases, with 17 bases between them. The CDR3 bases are TGCGCCAGCAGCTTTCAGGGGACCTTACTCTATGGCTACACCTTC. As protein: CASSFQGTLLYGYTF.

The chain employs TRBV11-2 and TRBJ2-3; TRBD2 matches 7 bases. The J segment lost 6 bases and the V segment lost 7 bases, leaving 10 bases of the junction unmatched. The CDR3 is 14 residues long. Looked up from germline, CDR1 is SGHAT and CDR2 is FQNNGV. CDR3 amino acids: CASTGLTLMDTQYF. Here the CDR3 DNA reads TGTGCCAGCACGGGACTAACCTTAATGGATACGCAGTATTTT. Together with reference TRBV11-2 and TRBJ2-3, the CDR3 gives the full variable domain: EAGVAQSPRYKIIEKRQSVAFWCNPISGHATLYWYQQILGQGPKLLIQFQNNGVVDDSQLPKDRFSAERLKGVDSTLKIQPAKLEDSAVYLCASTGLTLMDTQYFGPGTRLTVL.

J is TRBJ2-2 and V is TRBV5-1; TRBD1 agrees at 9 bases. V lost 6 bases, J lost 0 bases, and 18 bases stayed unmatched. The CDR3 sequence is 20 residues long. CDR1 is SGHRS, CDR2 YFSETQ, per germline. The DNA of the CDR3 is TGCGCCAGCAAAGGTAAAAAAAGGACAGGGGATCCCCCGAACACCGGGGAGCTGTTTTTT. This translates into CASKGKKRTGDPPNTGELFF.

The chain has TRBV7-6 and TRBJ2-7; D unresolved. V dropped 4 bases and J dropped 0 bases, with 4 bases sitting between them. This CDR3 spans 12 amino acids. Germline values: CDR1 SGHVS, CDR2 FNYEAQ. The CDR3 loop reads CASSSPSYEQYF. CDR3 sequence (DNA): TGTGCCAGCAGCTCCCCCTCCTACGAGCAGTACTTC.

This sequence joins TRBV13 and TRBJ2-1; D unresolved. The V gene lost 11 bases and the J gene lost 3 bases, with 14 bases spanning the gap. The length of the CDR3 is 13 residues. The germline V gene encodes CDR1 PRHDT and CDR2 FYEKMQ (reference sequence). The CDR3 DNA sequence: TGTGCCGTAAATCAGTTAAGCTACAATGAGCAGTTCTTC. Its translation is CAVNQLSYNEQFF. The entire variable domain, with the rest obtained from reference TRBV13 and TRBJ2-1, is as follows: AAGVIQSPRHLIKEKRETATLKCYPIPRHDTVYWYQQGPGQDPQFLISFYEKMQSDKGSIPDRFSAQQFSDYHSELNMSSLELGDSALYFCAVNQLSYNEQFFGPGTRLTVL.

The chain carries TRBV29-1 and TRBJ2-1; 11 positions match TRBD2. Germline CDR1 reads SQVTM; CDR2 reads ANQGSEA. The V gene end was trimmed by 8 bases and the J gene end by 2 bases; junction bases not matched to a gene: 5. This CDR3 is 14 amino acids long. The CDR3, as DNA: TGCAGCAGCGGGACTAGCGGTCCCTACAATGAGCAGTTCTTC. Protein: CSSGTSGPYNEQFF.

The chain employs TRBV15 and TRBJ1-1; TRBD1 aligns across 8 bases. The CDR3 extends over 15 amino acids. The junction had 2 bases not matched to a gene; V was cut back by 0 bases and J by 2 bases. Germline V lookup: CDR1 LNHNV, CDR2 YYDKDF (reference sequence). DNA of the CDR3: TGTGCCACCAGCAGAGAAGGACAGGGAAACACTGAAGCTTTCTTT. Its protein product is CATSREGQGNTEAFF.